The clone carrying this T cell receptor beta chain has at least ten counts. Trimming took off 11 bases at V and 1 base at J, with 6 bases between the two ends. Germline V lookup: CDR1 SEHNR, CDR2 FQNEAQ (reference sequence). This CDR3 comprises 12 residues. The data belong to a study of beta chain features in type 1 diabetes. Expressed TCRB transcripts were sequenced, since all the RNA that had been isolated was reverse transcribed. The table came from immunoSEQ multiplex PCR; TCRdb's copy has only in-frame clones and leaves some out. The sample includes 500,000 to 700,000 clones, roughly 16% of them seen just once.

This clonotype originated in a man in his late teens or twenties in good health. The chain employs TRBV7-9 and TRBJ2-6; TRBD1 might be the D (5 bases). Material: naive CD4+ T cells from blood. The CDR3 coding sequence is TGTGCCGGGGCATCTGGGGCCAACGTCCTGACTTTC. Translated, it gives CAGASGANVLTF.